Presented here are 5 T cell receptor beta chains from one specimen sequenced in a study of cytomegalovirus exposure and HLA in healthy donors. PCR employed 60 Vbeta and 13 Jbeta primers. Clones were sequenced by immunoSEQ multiplex PCR, and TCRdb holds only the in-frame ones, with some missing. This repertoire shows about 190,000 clones, 75% to 90% found once; its top ten account for around 2.8%. Sequenced material: PBMCs. Receptors were obtained from a woman aged 45-65 years in good health and CMV-seropositive.

A single count supports this clone. Germline is not matched at one junction end, which may reflect a read error. The chain uses TRBV7-9 and TRBJ2-2; the match to TRBD1 covers 8 bases. This CDR3 region has 14 residues. Germline loops: CDR1 SEHNR, CDR2 FQNEAQ (reference sequence). The CDR3 is CSSSVQGVTGELFF. The DNA for the CDR3 is TGTTCCAGCAGCGTACAGGGGGTGACCGGGGAGCTGTTTTTT.

V gene TRBV6-5 combines with J gene TRBJ1-1; D gene unclear. The CDR3 contains 11 residues. Trimming pared 7 bases from V and 5 bases from J, leaving 8 bases between. Per the germline V gene, CDR1 is MNHEY and CDR2 is SVGAGI. CDR3 sequence (DNA): TGTGCCAGCAAGAGGTGGACTGAAGCTTTCTTT. It yields the protein CASKRWTEAFF.

The J gene is TRBJ2-3, the V gene TRBV5-1; 9 positions match TRBD1. The CDR3 is 21 residues long. V shed 2 bases, J shed 2 bases, and the junction held 21 bases outside the gene matches. Germline assignment: CDR1 SGHRS and CDR2 YFSETQ. For the CDR3, the DNA is TGCGCCAGCAGCTTCGCGGTCGTCCCGGGACAGGGAGCAACTCCCACAGATACGCAGTATTTT. It specifies CASSFAVVPGQGATPTDTQYF.

This chain links TRBV23-1 with TRBJ2-7; 9 positions match TRBD1. TRBV23-1 is noted as an ORF with a role that remains uncertain. V dropped 1 base and J dropped 3; count of bases not matched to a gene: 1. The CDR3 spans 14 residues. CDR3 nucleotides: TGCGCCAGCAGTCAATGGGGACAGGGCTACGAGCAGTACTTC. This encodes CASSQWGQGYEQYF.

This clone was observed once. V is TRBV14 and J is TRBJ1-2, with 7 bases that match TRBD1. The V gene's germline CDR1 is SGHDN and CDR2 FVKESK. This CDR3 has 14 residues. V shed 4 bases and J 4 bases; nucleotides not matched to a gene: 6. CDR3 bases: TGTGCCAGCAGCCTCCTCCAGGGGGGCTATGGCTACACCTTC. Translation: CASSLLQGGYGYTF. Complete variable domain (other parts from reference TRBV14 and TRBJ1-2): EAGVTQFPSHSVIEKGQTVTLRCDPISGHDNLYWYRRVMGKEIKFLLHFVKESKQDESGMPNNRFLAERTGGTYSTLKVQPAELEDSGVYFCASSLLQGGYGYTFGSGTRLTVV.